Listed here is a single TCR beta chain. The record originates from a study of cytomegalovirus exposure and HLA in healthy donors. Primers for the PCR totalled 60 Vbeta and 13 Jbeta. Sequenced by immunoSEQ multiplex PCR; TCRdb stores in-frame clones only, minus some. The ten most abundant clones cover approximately 2.3% of a sample with 150,000 or so clones. With 1 base removed from V and 3 bases from J, the gap between germline ends came to 7 bases. Germline V CDR1 and CDR2: SGHNT, YYREEE (reference sequence). The CDR3 is made up of 13 amino acids. The specimen sequenced was PBMCs. The chain combines TRBV5-4 with TRBJ1-1; no clear D gene. The sequence was obtained from a man aged 30 to 39 in good health and CMV-seronegative. The CDR3 loop is CASSLLADTEAFF. CDR3 sequence (DNA): TGTGCCAGCAGCTTGTTGGCCGACACTGAAGCTTTCTTT.